The 31 T cell receptor beta chains in this list originate from one sample, sequenced in a study of blood T cell repertoires in COVID-19. Measured with immunoSEQ multiplex PCR; TCRdb has only the in-frame clones, and not every one. The table records around 250,000 clones, around 87% of them present only once. Sequenced material: peripheral blood. The origin of the receptors is a woman between 65 and 79 years old with active or convalescent COVID-19.

The CDR3 DNA reads TGTGCCAGCTCACCAGCCTTGACAGGGGGCCCAAATTCACCCCTCCACTTT. Protein sequence: CASSPALTGGPNSPLHF. J is TRBJ1-6 and V is TRBV18; 10 nucleotides align to TRBD1. V trimming: 2 bases; J trimming: 7 bases; junction bases outside the gene matches: 8. This CDR3 comprises 17 residues. CDR1 KGHSH and CDR2 LQKENI come from the germline V gene.

V gene TRBV29-1 combines with J gene TRBJ1-1; the D gene is possibly TRBD1 (5 bases). CDR3 size: 13 residues. The V end lost 4 bases, the J end lost 4 bases, and 13 bases lay between the germline ends. Germline assignment: CDR1 SQVTM and CDR2 ANQGSEA. The CDR3 spells CSVAQGLVTEAFF. The CDR3 DNA reads TGCAGCGTTGCCCAGGGCCTGGTCACTGAAGCTTTCTTT.

The rearrangement uses TRBV5-4 and TRBJ2-2, with 9 bases matching TRBD1. Germline V gene data show CDR1 as SGHNT and CDR2 as YYREEE (reference sequence). With V trimmed by 4 bases and J by 4 bases, 8 bases remained unmatched. The CDR3 contains 16 residues. The CDR3 sequence is CASSPRTGVVTGELFF. CDR3 sequence (DNA): TGTGCCAGCAGCCCAAGGACAGGGGTGGTCACCGGGGAGCTGTTTTTT.

The chain couples TRBV14 to TRBJ1-2; D remains unclear. CDR1 and CDR2 (germline): SGHDN, FVKESK. The V end lost 4 bases, the J end lost 7 bases, and 13 bases lay between the germline ends. CDR3 length: 13 residues. The DNA of the CDR3 is TGTGCCAGCAGCCGGGCCCCAATACGTGGCTACACCTTC. Translation gives CASSRAPIRGYTF.

The V and J genes are TRBV11-2 and TRBJ2-3; D is unresolved. The CDR3 covers 13 residues. Germline V gene sequence: CDR1 SGHAT, CDR2 FQNNGV. V dropped 0 bases and J dropped 3 bases, with 4 bases sitting between them. CDR3 residues: CASSLDSTDTQYF. CDR3 bases: TGTGCCAGCAGCTTAGATAGTACAGATACGCAGTATTTT.

The chain's CDR3 is CASSPRGIRSGGLEQFF. The CDR3, as DNA: TGTGCCAGCAGCCCACGCGGAATTCGTAGCGGGGGACTTGAGCAGTTCTTC. V gene TRBV7-6 combines with J gene TRBJ2-1; 9 bases are a match to TRBD2. With V trimmed by 5 bases and J by 9 bases, 17 bases remained unmatched. Germline V gene data show CDR1 as SGHVS and CDR2 as FNYEAQ. There are 17 residues in the CDR3.

The rearrangement uses TRBV2 and TRBJ2-4; 10 bases align to TRBD1. The CDR3 extends over 20 amino acids. V lost 5 bases and J lost 0; bases outside the gene matches: 16. Germline CDR1 reads SNHLY; CDR2 reads FYNNEI. The CDR3 loop is CASSPRDRGPFNLAKNIQYF. The CDR3 DNA is TGTGCCAGCAGTCCCCGGGACAGGGGCCCTTTTAATCTAGCCAAAAACATTCAGTACTTC.

The J gene is TRBJ1-2, the V gene TRBV19; 8 bases agree with TRBD1. Per germline, CDR1 LNHDA and CDR2 SQIVND (reference sequence). The CDR3 runs to 14 residues. With 3 bases clipped from V and 5 bases from J, the junction kept 5 bases outside the gene matches. As DNA, the CDR3 is TGTGCCAGTAGTATGGGACAGGCTCTATATGGCTACACCTTC. Amino acids: CASSMGQALYGYTF.

The rearrangement links TRBV25-1 to TRBJ2-2; D gene ambiguous. Germline values: CDR1 MGHDK, CDR2 SYGVNS. V was trimmed by 1 base and J by 0 bases, leaving 3 bases between them. CDR3 length equals 14 residues. CDR3 sequence: CASSEFANTGELFF. CDR3 DNA sequence: TGTGCCAGCAGTGAATTCGCGAACACCGGGGAGCTGTTTTTT.

The chain carries TRBV24-1 and TRBJ1-2; 9 bases match TRBD1. The germline V gene encodes CDR1 KGHDR and CDR2 SFDVKD. V trimming: 4 bases; J trimming: 6 bases; junction bases outside the gene matches: 5. CDR3 length: 14 amino acids. In DNA, the CDR3 is TGTGCCACCAGTGAAGACAGGGGGTCCGATGGCTACACCTTC. Residues: CATSEDRGSDGYTF.

The genes are TRBV6-6 and TRBJ2-5, with 8 bases identical to TRBD2. In germline, CDR1 is MNHNY, CDR2 SVGAGI (reference sequence). CDR3 length: 14 amino acids. With 2 bases clipped from V and 5 bases from J, the junction kept 4 bases outside the gene matches. The CDR3, as DNA: TGTGCCAGCAGTTACCGCGGGGGGAGGGAGACCCAGTACTTC. Translating gives CASSYRGGRETQYF.

The V gene is TRBV6-5, the J gene TRBJ1-1; D gene uncertain. V dropped 5 bases and J dropped 1 base, with 11 bases sitting between them. The CDR3 has 14 amino acids. CDR1 and CDR2 (germline): MNHEY, SVGAGI. The CDR3 protein is CASSPSRENTEAFF. CDR3 in DNA: TGTGCCAGCAGTCCCTCCCGGGAGAACACTGAAGCTTTCTTT.

The CDR3 loop reads CATHREGRGETQYF. CDR3 nucleotides: TGTGCCACCCACAGGGAGGGGCGTGGGGAGACCCAGTACTTC. This sequence joins TRBV6-6 and TRBJ2-5; tentatively, D is TRBD2 (7 bases). The CDR3 covers 14 residues. V gave up 10 bases and J gave up 5 bases, with 20 bases separating them. The V gene's germline CDR1 is MNHNY and CDR2 SVGAGI (reference sequence).

V usage is TRBV5-1 and J usage is TRBJ1-3; D call uncertain. Germline CDR1 reads SGHRS; CDR2 reads YFSETQ. The CDR3 has 16 amino acids. V dropped 0 bases and J dropped 0 bases, with 10 bases sitting between them. The CDR3 sequence is CASSLAGSVSGNTIYF. The CDR3 DNA sequence: TGCGCCAGCAGCTTGGCCGGGAGCGTCTCTGGAAACACCATATATTTT.

CDR3 coding DNA: TGTGCCAGCTCACCACGGGGGCAGGGAGAGACCCAGTACTTC. The encoded protein is CASSPRGQGETQYF. V and J are TRBV18 and TRBJ2-5; D might be TRBD1 (6 bases). Trimming removed 1 base from V and 4 bases from J, with 10 bases in between. The CDR3 is made up of 14 amino acids. Germline lookup yields CDR1 KGHSH and CDR2 LQKENI.

This clone was seen once. J is TRBJ1-5 and V is TRBV2, with D unresolved. There are 14 residues in the CDR3. The germline V and J ends were trimmed by 4 bases and 1 base, with 8 bases remaining between them. Germline CDR1 is SNHLY and CDR2 is FYNNEI. CDR3 DNA: TGTGCCAGCAGTGCGGGGTTAAGCAATCAGCCCCAGCATTTT. Its translation: CASSAGLSNQPQHF.

V and J are TRBV24-1 and TRBJ2-1; 9 nucleotides match TRBD1. This CDR3 is 15 amino acids long. CDR1 KGHDR and CDR2 SFDVKD come from the germline V gene. V gave up 4 bases and J gave up 4 bases; unmatched junction bases: 4. The CDR3 region is CATSDRQGGYNEQFF. CDR3 coding DNA: TGTGCCACCAGTGACCGACAGGGGGGTTACAATGAGCAGTTCTTC.

The chain is built from TRBV6-2 or TRBV6-3 and TRBJ1-1, with D unresolved. This CDR3 has 13 residues. The V gene lost 1 base and the J gene lost 4 bases, with 7 bases spanning the gap. Germline lookup yields CDR1 MNHEY and CDR2 SVGEGT. The CDR3 loop reads CASSYFGSTEAFF. As DNA, the CDR3 is TGTGCCAGCAGTTACTTCGGTAGCACTGAAGCTTTCTTT.

The V gene is TRBV6-5, the J gene TRBJ1-1; a possible D gene is TRBD1 (5 bases). V lost 4 bases and J lost 3, with 12 bases in between. The CDR3 is 14 amino acids. The germline gives CDR1 MNHEY, CDR2 SVGAGI. This CDR3 reads CASSSQGRDTEAFF. The DNA of the CDR3 is TGTGCCAGCAGTTCCCAGGGAAGGGACACTGAAGCTTTCTTT.

This chain joins TRBV11-2 and TRBJ1-4, with TRBD1 identical over 7 bases. Germline CDR1 is SGHAT and CDR2 is FQNNGV. The CDR3 is made up of 15 amino acids. Trimming took 6 bases from V and 0 from J; bases not matched to a gene: 4. The CDR3 DNA is TGTGCCAGCAGTTCCCAGGGGGCAACTAATGAAAAACTGTTTTTT. Its protein product is CASSSQGATNEKLFF.

The gene calls are TRBV12-3 or TRBV12-4 and TRBJ1-4; D uncertain. The CDR3 has 12 amino acids. V was clipped by 5 bases and J by 12 bases, with 13 bases between them. Written as DNA, the CDR3 is TGTGCCAGCAGTCCGTGGCGGCGAGAACTGTTTTTT. Translated, it gives CASSPWRRELFF.

The V call is TRBV24-1, the J call TRBJ1-2; weak D call: TRBD1 (6 bases). Deletions cut 5 bases from V and 3 bases from J, with 9 bases between. Germline V CDR1 and CDR2: KGHDR, SFDVKD. CDR3 length: 13 amino acids. CDR3 in DNA: TGTGCCACCAGTGGTCAGGGGTACTATGGCTACACCTTC. Translating gives CATSGQGYYGYTF.

The chain carries TRBV11-3 and TRBJ2-7, with D maybe TRBD1 (6 bases). CDR1 is SGHNT, CDR2 YENEEA, per germline. CDR3 length equals 17 residues. V dropped 5 bases and J dropped 3 bases, with 23 bases sitting between them. The CDR3 DNA sequence: TGTGCCAGCAGCGGACCTACAGGGCGGTTCAGGGGCTACGAGCAGTACTTC. It codes for CASSGPTGRFRGYEQYF.

The chain joins TRBV4-3 to TRBJ1-2; D is undetermined. V dropped 2 bases and J dropped 2 bases, with 9 bases sitting between them. This CDR3 contains 14 residues. The germline V gene has CDR1 LGHNA and CDR2 YSLEER. CDR3 bases: TGCGCCAGCAGCCAACTCCGCGGCAACTATGGCTACACCTTC. Translating gives CASSQLRGNYGYTF.

This chain uses TRBV5-1 with TRBJ1-2; D is unresolved. Trimming took off 0 bases at V and 7 bases at J, with 13 bases between the two ends. Per germline, CDR1 SGHRS and CDR2 YFSETQ. This CDR3 spans 14 amino acids. CDR3 protein: CASSLGGLAGGYTF. The CDR3 coding sequence is TGCGCCAGCAGCTTGGGAGGGCTCGCCGGTGGCTACACCTTC.

This chain uses TRBV18 with TRBJ1-2; TRBD1 might be the D (6 bases). Trimming shortened V by 3 bases and J by 5 bases, and 13 bases separated the two germline ends. The CDR3 has 14 residues. Germline assignment: CDR1 KGHSH and CDR2 LQKENI. The CDR3 DNA follows: TGTGCCAGCTCACCCGGACAGCCCTCTTATGGCTACACCTTC. Amino acid sequence: CASSPGQPSYGYTF. The whole variable domain, remainder taken from reference TRBV18 and TRBJ1-2, is NAGVMQNPRHLVRRRGQEARLRCSPMKGHSHVYWYRQLPEEGLKFMVYLQKENIIDESGMPKERFSAEFPKEGPSILRIQQVVRGDSAAYFCASSPGQPSYGYTFGSGTRLTVV.

The chain uses TRBV5-1 and TRBJ1-2, with D possibly being TRBD1 (5 bases). CDR3 length: 13 amino acids. V lost 0 bases to trimming and J lost 8 bases, with 11 bases between them. Germline CDR1 SGHRS, CDR2 YFSETQ. The CDR3 here is CASSLGQGQGYTF. The DNA for the CDR3 is TGCGCCAGCAGCTTGGGGCAGGGTCAGGGCTACACCTTC.

The rearrangement links TRBV5-1 to TRBJ2-1, with 9 bases lining up with TRBD1. Trimming removed 4 bases from V and 7 bases from J; junction bases left unmatched: 9. There are 15 residues in the CDR3. Germline CDR1 SGHRS, CDR2 YFSETQ. CDR3: CASSVSGTGLNEQFF. Written as DNA, the CDR3 is TGCGCCAGCAGCGTATCCGGGACAGGGTTGAATGAGCAGTTCTTC.

A few counts support this clone. Other nucleotide sequences from this sample produce the same CDR3. The rearrangement links TRBV29-1 to TRBJ1-1, with TRBD1 as a possible D gene (6 bases). Germline V lookup: CDR1 SQVTM, CDR2 ANQGSEA. V was cut by 5 bases and J by 4 bases, with 11 bases left in between. The CDR3 spans 12 residues. CDR3 amino acids: CSVLQGGTEAFF. As DNA, the CDR3 is TGCAGCGTTCTACAGGGTGGCACTGAAGCTTTCTTT.

The V gene is TRBV5-1, the J gene TRBJ2-3, with TRBD1 matching over 9 bases. The V segment lost 4 bases and the J segment 5 bases; nucleotides outside the gene matches: 5. CDR3 length: 14 residues. From germline, CDR1 is SGHRS and CDR2 YFSETQ. The CDR3 loop is CASSPRQGGDTQYF. CDR3 bases: TGCGCCAGCAGCCCCAGACAGGGGGGAGATACGCAGTATTTT.

J is TRBJ2-7 and V is TRBV5-1; D is unclear. Germline V lookup: CDR1 SGHRS, CDR2 YFSETQ. V lost 0 bases and J lost 2, with 12 bases in between. The CDR3 loop spans 15 amino acids. DNA for the CDR3: TGCGCCAGCAGCTTGGTGGCACAACCTGCCTACGAGCAGTACTTC. Protein product: CASSLVAQPAYEQYF.